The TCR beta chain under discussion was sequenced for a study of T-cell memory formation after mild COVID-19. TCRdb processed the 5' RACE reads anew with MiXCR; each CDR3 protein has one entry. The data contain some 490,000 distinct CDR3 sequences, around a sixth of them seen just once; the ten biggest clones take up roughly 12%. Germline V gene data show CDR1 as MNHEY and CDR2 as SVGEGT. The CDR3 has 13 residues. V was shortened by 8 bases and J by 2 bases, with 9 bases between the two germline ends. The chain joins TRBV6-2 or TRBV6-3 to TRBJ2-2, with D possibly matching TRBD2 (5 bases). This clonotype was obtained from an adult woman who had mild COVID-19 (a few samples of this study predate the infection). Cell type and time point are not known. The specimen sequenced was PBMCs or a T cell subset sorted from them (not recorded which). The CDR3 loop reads CASAPGNTGELFF. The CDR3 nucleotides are TGTGCCAGCGCTCCGGGAAACACCGGGGAGCTGTTTTTT.